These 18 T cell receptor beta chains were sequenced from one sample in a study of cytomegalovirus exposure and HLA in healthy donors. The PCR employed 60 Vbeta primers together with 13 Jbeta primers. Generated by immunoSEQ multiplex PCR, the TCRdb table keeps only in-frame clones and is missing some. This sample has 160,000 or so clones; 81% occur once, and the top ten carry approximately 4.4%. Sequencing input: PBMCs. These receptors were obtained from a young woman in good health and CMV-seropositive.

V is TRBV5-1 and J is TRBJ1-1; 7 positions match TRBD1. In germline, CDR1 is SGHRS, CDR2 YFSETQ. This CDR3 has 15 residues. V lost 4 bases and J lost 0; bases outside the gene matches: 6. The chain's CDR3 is CASSAFTGVNTEAFF. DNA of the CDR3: TGCGCCAGCAGCGCCTTCACAGGGGTGAACACTGAAGCTTTCTTT.

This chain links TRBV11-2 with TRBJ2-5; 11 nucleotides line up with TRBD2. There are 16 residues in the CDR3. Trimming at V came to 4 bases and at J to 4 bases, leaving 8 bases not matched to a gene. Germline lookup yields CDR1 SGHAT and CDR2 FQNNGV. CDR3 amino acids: CASSSHSGGALETQYF. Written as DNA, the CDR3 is TGTGCCAGCAGCTCTCATAGCGGGGGGGCCTTAGAGACCCAGTACTTC.

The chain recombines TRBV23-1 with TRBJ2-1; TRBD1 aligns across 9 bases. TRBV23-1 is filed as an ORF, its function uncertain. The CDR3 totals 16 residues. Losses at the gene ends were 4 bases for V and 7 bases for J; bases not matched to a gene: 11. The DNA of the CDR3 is TGCGCCAGCAGTCGGTCCGACAGGGGGACTAATAATGAGCAGTTCTTC. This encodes CASSRSDRGTNNEQFF.

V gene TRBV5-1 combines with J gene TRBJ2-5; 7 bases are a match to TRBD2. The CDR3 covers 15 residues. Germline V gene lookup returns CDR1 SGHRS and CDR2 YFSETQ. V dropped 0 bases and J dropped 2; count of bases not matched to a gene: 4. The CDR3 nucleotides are TGCGCCAGCAGCTTGGCCGCCGGGGGGCAAGAGACCCAGTACTTC. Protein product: CASSLAAGGQETQYF.

The CDR3 DNA reads TGTGCCAGCAGCCCGCGCGGGACAGTCCCCTCCTCTGGATATGGCTACACCTTC. This translates into CASSPRGTVPSSGYGYTF. The chain employs TRBV5-6 and TRBJ1-2; 7 bases are shared with TRBD1. CDR1 is SGHDT, CDR2 YYEEEE, per germline. The V and J ends lost 4 bases and 5 bases, in that order; junction bases with no gene match: 20. The CDR3 runs to 18 residues.

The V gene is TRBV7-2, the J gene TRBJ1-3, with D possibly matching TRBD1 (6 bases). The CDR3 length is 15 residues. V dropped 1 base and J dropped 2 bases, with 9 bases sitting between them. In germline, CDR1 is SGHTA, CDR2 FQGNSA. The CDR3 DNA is TGTGCCAGCAGCTTAGTCGGACAGACTGGAAACACCATATATTTT. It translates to CASSLVGQTGNTIYF.

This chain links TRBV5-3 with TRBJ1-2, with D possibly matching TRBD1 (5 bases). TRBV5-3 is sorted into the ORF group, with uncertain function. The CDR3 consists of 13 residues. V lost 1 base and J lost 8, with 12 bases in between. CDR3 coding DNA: TGTGCCAGAAGCTTGTGCCGACCAGGGGGCTACACCTTC. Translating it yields CARSLCRPGGYTF.

CDR3 loop: CASSLYYSVGAFF. CDR3 nucleotides: TGTGCCAGCAGCTTATATTACAGTGTTGGAGCTTTCTTT. The rearrangement links TRBV5-5 to TRBJ1-1; no firm D call. Germline assignment: CDR1 SGHKS and CDR2 YYEKEE (reference sequence). This CDR3 is 13 amino acids long. Deletions cut 2 bases from V and 10 bases from J, with 15 bases between.

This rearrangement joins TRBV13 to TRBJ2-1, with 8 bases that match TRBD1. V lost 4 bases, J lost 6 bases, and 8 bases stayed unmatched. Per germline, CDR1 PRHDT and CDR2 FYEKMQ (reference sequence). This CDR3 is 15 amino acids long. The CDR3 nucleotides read TGTGCCAGCAGCTCACTCCGGGACAGGCCCAATGAGCAGTTCTTC. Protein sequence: CASSSLRDRPNEQFF. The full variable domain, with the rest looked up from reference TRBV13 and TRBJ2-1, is AAGVIQSPRHLIKEKRETATLKCYPIPRHDTVYWYQQGPGQDPQFLISFYEKMQSDKGSIPDRFSAQQFSDYHSELNMSSLELGDSALYFCASSSLRDRPNEQFFGPGTRLTVL.

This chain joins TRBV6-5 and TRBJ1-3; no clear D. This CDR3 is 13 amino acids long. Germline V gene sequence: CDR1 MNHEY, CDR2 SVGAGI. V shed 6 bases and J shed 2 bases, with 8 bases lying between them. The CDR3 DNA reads TGTGCCAGCAGGTCCGGGGCTGGAAACACCATATATTTT. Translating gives CASRSGAGNTIYF.

The DNA for the CDR3 is TGTGCCAGCAGGATACAGGGACCCAATCAGCCCCAGCATTTT. It is translated as CASRIQGPNQPQHF. The genes are TRBV27 and TRBJ1-5, with D possibly matching TRBD1 (6 bases). In germline, CDR1 is MNHEY, CDR2 SMNVEV (reference sequence). This CDR3 region has 14 residues. V was shortened by 6 bases and J by 3 bases, with 12 bases between the two germline ends.

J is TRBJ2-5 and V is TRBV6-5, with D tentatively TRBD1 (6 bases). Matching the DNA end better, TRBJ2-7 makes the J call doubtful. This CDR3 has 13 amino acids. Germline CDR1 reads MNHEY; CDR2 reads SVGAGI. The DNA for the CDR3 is TGTGCCAGCAGTCGACAGGTATACTACGAGCAGTACTTC. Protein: CASSRQVYYEQYF.

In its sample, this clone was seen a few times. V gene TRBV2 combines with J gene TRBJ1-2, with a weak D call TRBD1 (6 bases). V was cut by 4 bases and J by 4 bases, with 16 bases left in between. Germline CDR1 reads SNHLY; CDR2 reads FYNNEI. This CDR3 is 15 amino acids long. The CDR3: CASSVWGPQPYGYTF. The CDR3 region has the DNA TGTGCCAGCAGTGTTTGGGGGCCCCAACCCTATGGCTACACCTTC.

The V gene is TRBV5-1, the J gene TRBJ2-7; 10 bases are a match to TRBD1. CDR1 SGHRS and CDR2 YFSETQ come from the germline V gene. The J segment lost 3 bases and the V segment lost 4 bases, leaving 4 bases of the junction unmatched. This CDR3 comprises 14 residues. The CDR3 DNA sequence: TGCGCCAGCAGCGGCGGGGACAGGGGCTACGAGCAGTACTTC. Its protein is CASSGGDRGYEQYF.

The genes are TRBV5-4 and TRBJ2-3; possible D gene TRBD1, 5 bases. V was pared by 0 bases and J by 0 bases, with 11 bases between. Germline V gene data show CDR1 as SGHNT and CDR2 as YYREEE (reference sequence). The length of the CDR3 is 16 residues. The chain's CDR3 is CASSLGTKPSTDTQYF. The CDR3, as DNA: TGTGCCAGCAGCTTGGGGACAAAACCTAGCACAGATACGCAGTATTTT.

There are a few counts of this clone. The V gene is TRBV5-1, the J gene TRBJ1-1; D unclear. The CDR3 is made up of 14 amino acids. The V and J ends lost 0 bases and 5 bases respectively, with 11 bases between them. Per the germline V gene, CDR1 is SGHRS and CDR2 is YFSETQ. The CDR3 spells CASSLASGLTEAFF. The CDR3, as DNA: TGCGCCAGCAGCTTGGCCTCGGGGTTGACTGAAGCTTTCTTT.

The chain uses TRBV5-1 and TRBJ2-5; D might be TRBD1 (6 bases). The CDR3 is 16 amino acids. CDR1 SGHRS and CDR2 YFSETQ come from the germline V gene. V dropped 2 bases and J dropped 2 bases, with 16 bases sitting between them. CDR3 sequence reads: CASSFGGQGIQETQYF. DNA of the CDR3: TGCGCCAGCAGCTTTGGGGGCCAGGGGATTCAAGAGACCCAGTACTTC.

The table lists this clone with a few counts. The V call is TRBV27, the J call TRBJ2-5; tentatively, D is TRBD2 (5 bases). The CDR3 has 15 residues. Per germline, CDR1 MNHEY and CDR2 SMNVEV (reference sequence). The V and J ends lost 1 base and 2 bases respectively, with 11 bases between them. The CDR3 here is CASSLWGVEQETQYF. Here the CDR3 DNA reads TGTGCCAGCAGTTTATGGGGAGTAGAGCAAGAGACCCAGTACTTC.